Reported below is one T cell receptor (beta chain). This entry comes from a study of glioma-infiltrating T cells after dendritic cell vaccination. Input was 2 to 2.5 ug genomic DNA, or all available if less. TCRdb's table, derived via immunoSEQ multiplex PCR, lists solely in-frame clones and lacks some. The data contain around 78,000 clones, roughly 91% of them singletons. The CDR3 contains 17 residues. Germline CDR1 and CDR2: MNHEY and SMNVEV (reference sequence). J lost 9 bases, V lost 3 bases, and 9 bases had no gene match. Time point in this sample: after dendritic cell vaccination, including at tumor progression/relapse. No glioblastoma patient carried an isocitrate dehydrogenase mutation.

Source: blood, taken after dendritic cell vaccination. This sequence joins TRBV27 and TRBJ2-3, with 16 bases fitting TRBD2. The TCR originated in a human donor with glioblastoma. CDR3 in DNA: TGTGCCAGCAGTTTTGTGGGACTAGCGGGAGGGGGCGTGACGCAGTATTTT. It specifies CASSFVGLAGGGVTQYF.